The 22 T cell receptor beta chains in this list originate from one sample, sequenced in a study of T cell responses to AZD1222 COVID-19 vaccine listed by TCRdb under 2021. The time point label on this specimen signifies: baseline before first vaccination. Preparation of the library involved the immunoSEQ multiplex PCR assay. The clones in this table, taken by TCRdb from immuneACCESS, are in-frame only. Not every clone is retained; where verified, under half of the shortfall comes from an unresolved V gene, and the cause of the rest is unknown. The sample has roughly 150,000 clones on record, roughly 92% of them singletons. The ten largest clonotypes hold more than 1.5% of the sample. This material consisted of peripheral blood, taken on day 0 of AZD1222 vaccination. The receptor source for this set is an adult in good health.

Only one count was recorded for this clone. The chain combines TRBV18 with TRBJ2-1; D ambiguous. Between the trimmed V and J ends, which lost 1 base and 5 bases, there was a span of 12 bases. The CDR3 covers 15 residues. CDR1 and CDR2 (germline): KGHSH, LQKENI. The CDR3 spells CASSPLPPPDNEQFF. CDR3 bases: TGTGCCAGCTCACCACTTCCCCCCCCCGACAATGAGCAGTTCTTC.

The chain joins TRBV5-6 to TRBJ2-7; D unresolved. V lost 1 base to trimming and J lost 2 bases, with 7 bases between them. The germline CDR1 and CDR2 sequences are SGHDT and YYEEEE. The CDR3 runs 13 residues. The CDR3 bases are TGTGCCAGCAGCTTGTGGTCGACCTACGAGCAGTACTTC. As protein: CASSLWSTYEQYF.

The chain couples TRBV27 to TRBJ2-7; 10 bases line up with TRBD2. The CDR3 is 14 residues long. CDR1 MNHEY and CDR2 SMNVEV come from the germline V gene (reference sequence). Losses at the gene ends were 6 bases for V and 5 bases for J; bases not matched to a gene: 7. The CDR3 sequence: CASRPLAGVHEQYF. CDR3 nucleotides: TGTGCCAGCAGACCCCTAGCGGGAGTCCACGAGCAGTACTTC.

This rearrangement joins TRBV5-1 to TRBJ1-6; D is unresolved. Germline CDR1 reads SGHRS; CDR2 reads YFSETQ. The CDR3 contains 14 residues. Trimming left V 4 bases short and J 3 bases short, with 8 bases between. CDR3 coding DNA: TGCGCCAGCAGCCGGACTTACTATAATTCACCCCTCCACTTT. Amino acid sequence: CASSRTYYNSPLHF.

The chain is built from TRBV3-1 (or the pseudogene TRBV3-2) and TRBJ2-2; a possible D gene is TRBD2 (6 bases). The CDR3 sequence is 15 residues long. Trimming took 1 base from V and 1 from J, leaving 7 bases between them. The germline CDR1 and CDR2 sequences are LGHDT and YNNKEL (reference sequence). The CDR3 DNA reads as TGTGCCAGCAGCCAAGTGCGGGGGAACACCGGGGAGCTGTTTTTT. Protein product: CASSQVRGNTGELFF.

The chain links TRBV7-2 to TRBJ2-5, with D unclear. Germline V lookup: CDR1 SGHTA, CDR2 FQGNSA. Between the trimmed V and J ends, which lost 4 bases and 5 bases, there was a span of 20 bases. The CDR3 loop spans 16 amino acids. The CDR3 sequence: CASSSEVPGRPETQYF. The CDR3 DNA sequence: TGTGCCAGCAGCTCAGAGGTCCCCGGACGCCCCGAGACCCAGTACTTC.

The V gene is TRBV6-5, the J gene TRBJ2-5; D tentatively reads TRBD1 or TRBD2 (5 bases each). This CDR3 spans 14 amino acids. Trimming left V 6 bases short and J 5 bases short, with 16 bases between. Germline V gene sequence: CDR1 MNHEY, CDR2 SVGAGI. CDR3: CASRRGRTSETQYF. DNA for the CDR3: TGTGCCAGCAGGAGGGGACGGACGAGCGAGACCCAGTACTTC.

The table lists this clone with a count of one. The chain combines TRBV24-1 with TRBJ1-4, with D maybe TRBD1 (5 bases). The CDR3 runs 15 residues. V shed 2 bases and J shed 7 bases, with 13 bases lying between them. Germline assignment: CDR1 KGHDR and CDR2 SFDVKD. CDR3 region: CATSDSRDRPEKLFF. For the CDR3, the DNA is TGTGCCACCAGTGATTCCCGGGACCGACCTGAAAAACTGTTTTTT.

The CDR3 DNA reads TGTGCCAGCAGCGCCGGGGGCAGGGGTGTGAACACTGAAGCTTTCTTT. It is translated as CASSAGGRGVNTEAFF. V and J are TRBV25-1 and TRBJ1-1, with D tentatively TRBD1 (6 bases). V gave up 6 bases and J gave up 0 bases, with 17 bases separating them. This CDR3 contains 16 residues. Germline values: CDR1 MGHDK, CDR2 SYGVNS.

The chain employs TRBV5-1 and TRBJ1-1; maybe TRBD1 (5 bases). V was pared by 3 bases and J by 1 base, with 19 bases between. Per germline, CDR1 SGHRS and CDR2 YFSETQ. This CDR3 is 17 amino acids long. The CDR3 region is CASSWKVPGRANTEAFF. The CDR3 nucleotides are TGCGCCAGCAGCTGGAAGGTTCCAGGGAGGGCGAACACTGAAGCTTTCTTT.

This chain links TRBV19 with TRBJ1-2; tentatively, D is TRBD1 (6 bases). V lost 0 bases to trimming and J lost 2 bases, with 10 bases between them. The CDR3 has 15 amino acids. Germline values: CDR1 LNHDA, CDR2 SQIVND (reference sequence). This CDR3 is CASSIETGLNYGYTF. DNA of the CDR3: TGTGCCAGTAGTATAGAAACAGGGCTGAACTATGGCTACACCTTC.

The chain uses TRBV30 and TRBJ1-2; D gene uncertain. Per the germline V gene, CDR1 is GTSNPN and CDR2 is SVGIG (reference sequence). The length of the CDR3 is 15 residues. V was shortened by 2 bases and J by 4 bases, with 17 bases between the two germline ends. The CDR3 is CAWSPGPLSIYGYTF. CDR3 bases: TGTGCCTGGAGTCCGGGCCCCTTGAGTATCTATGGCTACACCTTC.

V and J are TRBV3-1 (or the pseudogene TRBV3-2) and TRBJ1-1, with D unresolved. Trimming pared 1 base from V and 6 bases from J, leaving 6 bases between. CDR3 length equals 12 residues. CDR1 LGHDT and CDR2 YNNKEL come from the germline V gene (reference sequence). CDR3 nucleotides: TGTGCCAGCAGCCAAGTATATTCTGAAGCTTTCTTT. It is translated as CASSQVYSEAFF.

Written as DNA, the CDR3 is TGCAGCGTTACCTTAAGCGGGGGAGTAATTAGCACAGATACGCAGTATTTT. Translation: CSVTLSGGVISTDTQYF. The V and J genes are TRBV29-1 and TRBJ2-3, with 8 bases that match TRBD2. Germline V gene sequence: CDR1 SQVTM, CDR2 ANQGSEA. The V and J ends lost 5 bases and 0 bases, in that order; junction bases with no gene match: 13. This CDR3 is built from 17 residues.

The V and J genes are TRBV18 and TRBJ1-5, with D possibly matching TRBD1 (5 bases). V shed 4 bases and J shed 5 bases, with 15 bases lying between them. This CDR3 has 15 residues. Germline loops: CDR1 KGHSH, CDR2 LQKENI. The CDR3 loop is CASSLLGATDQPQHF. The CDR3 DNA follows: TGTGCCAGCTCACTCCTCGGGGCTACCGATCAGCCCCAGCATTTT.

The chain employs TRBV6-5 and TRBJ2-2; possible D gene TRBD1, 5 bases. V lost 6 bases and J lost 0, with 11 bases in between. CDR1 and CDR2 from the germline V gene are MNHEY and SVGAGI. CDR3 size: 15 residues. CDR3 in DNA: TGTGCCAGCAGCAGGGTCTACGCGAACACCGGGGAGCTGTTTTTT. Residues: CASSRVYANTGELFF.

The V call is TRBV18, the J call TRBJ1-1; D is ambiguous. The CDR3 has 15 residues. From germline, CDR1 is KGHSH and CDR2 LQKENI. Trimming took 3 bases from V and 1 from J, leaving 12 bases between them. The CDR3 nucleotides read TGTGCCAGCTCACCGTATACCAAGGGGAACACTGAAGCTTTCTTT. Its protein product is CASSPYTKGNTEAFF.

The chain recombines TRBV7-8 with TRBJ1-4, with D perhaps TRBD1 (5 bases). Germline V gene data show CDR1 as SGHVS and CDR2 as FQNEAQ. V gave up 0 bases and J gave up 2 bases, with 7 bases separating them. This CDR3 comprises 15 residues. As DNA, the CDR3 is TGTGCCAGCAGCTTAGCGGACATGACTAATGAAAAACTGTTTTTT. Translation gives CASSLADMTNEKLFF.

This chain's CDR3 is CASSSGLARYNEQFF. For the CDR3, the DNA is TGTGCCAGCAGCTCGGGACTAGCGCGGTACAATGAGCAGTTCTTC. V is TRBV11-2 and J is TRBJ2-1; TRBD2 matches 10 bases. The trim removed 4 bases at V and 4 bases at J, leaving 4 bases unmatched. The CDR3 is 15 residues long. From germline, CDR1 is SGHAT and CDR2 FQNNGV.

The rearrangement links TRBV19 to TRBJ2-2; 7 nucleotides agree with TRBD2. Germline V CDR1 and CDR2: LNHDA, SQIVND (reference sequence). Trimming at V came to 9 bases and at J to 2 bases, leaving 12 bases not matched to a gene. The CDR3 has 16 residues. The chain's CDR3 is CASSPPGGGNTGELFF. The CDR3 nucleotides read TGTGCCAGCTCCCCGCCGGGCGGGGGAAACACCGGGGAGCTGTTTTTT. Filled out from reference TRBV19 and TRBJ2-2, the complete variable domain reads DGGITQSPKYLFRKEGQNVTLSCEQNLNHDAMYWYRQDPGQGLRLIYYSQIVNDFQKGDIAEGYSVSREKKESFPLTVTSAQKNPTAFYLCASSPPGGGNTGELFFGEGSRLTVL.

This clone has a single count. The V and J genes are TRBV5-4 and TRBJ2-1; TRBD2 might be the D (5 bases). Germline CDR1 reads SGHNT; CDR2 reads YYREEE (reference sequence). Trimming stripped 4 bases from V and 5 bases from J, with 10 bases between. The CDR3 extends over 13 amino acids. The CDR3 bases are TGTGCCAGCAGCCCAGGACTTCACAATGAGCAGTTCTTC. It encodes CASSPGLHNEQFF.

The chain links TRBV11-3 to TRBJ1-1, with D uncertain. Trimming shortened V by 1 base and J by 0 bases, and 3 bases separated the two germline ends. Germline CDR1 and CDR2: SGHNT and YENEEA. The CDR3 spans 13 residues. For the CDR3, the DNA is TGTGCCAGCAGCTTAGGGTTGAACACTGAAGCTTTCTTT. Amino acid sequence: CASSLGLNTEAFF.